Included here is one T cell receptor (beta chain) sequence, with context. Its target antigen remains unknown. Base quality data are lacking; no much larger clone is found one base away. Reading the germline V gene gives CDR1 ENHRY and CDR2 SYGVKD. From cysteine to phenylalanine, the CDR3 is 12 amino acids long. The CDR3 DNA has 36 bases and is translated from base 1. V is cut by 10 bases and J by 2 bases, and the space between the germline ends is 10 bases. This record belongs to a study of T cells after yellow fever vaccination (dated by TCRdb to the late 2010s). Notes on the research overall: The SMART-Seq v4 Ultra Low Input RNA kit was used to prepare libraries from fractions with low cell numbers. Two healthy male donors, one aged 18 to 30 and one aged 30 to 40 years, were included in the cohort. Bulk PBMC replicates and cell subsets were isolated from blood drawn at multiple timepoints before and after both primary and secondary immunization. To track T-cell clones before and after primary and booster YFV17D yellow fever vaccination, bulk TCR alpha and beta repertoires were sequenced longitudinally. General study outcomes and caveats: After the booster, most of the clones that had expanded following primary vaccination were detected again (around 95% of CD4 and more than 85% of CD8), which suggests that memory was broadly maintained. A small fraction of clonotypes showed up in both the CD4 and CD8 compartments, probably as a result of convergent recombination. Compared with the primary T-cell response, the secondary T-cell response was faster but weaker, reaching its peak on day 5 rather than on day 15. Computational filtering was needed because FACS-sorted repertoires could contain abundant contaminating clonotypes from the bulk population. Because the study included only a couple of donors, the extent to which the findings can be generalized is limited.

The label giving this sample's treatment or condition can be read as: live attenuated yellow fever vaccine strain. Two biological replicates of bulk PBMCs were collected at each blood-draw timepoint. A standard Ficoll-Paque protocol was used to isolate PBMCs from peripheral blood. TriZol was used to extract RNA from bulk PBMCs, CD4 and CD8 fractions, and dextramer-positive and dextramer-negative fractions. TCR cDNA was synthesized by 5'RACE template switching, through which a universal primer site and unique molecular identifiers were introduced. Priming of cDNA synthesis was performed from both the TCR alpha and TCR beta constant segments. Library amplification involved two PCR steps, and the second step added sample barcodes and sequencing adapters. Sequencing of the libraries was done on either Illumina HiSeq 2500 (2x100 bp) or NovaSeq (2x150 bp). The authors processed their data as follows. MIGEC was used to demultiplex reads and collapse the reads into UMI consensus sequences, and MiXCR was used for V(D)J alignment. Vaccine-responding clonotypes were identified with edgeR using replicate PBMC samples, with FDR below 0.01 and a log2 fold change above 5 up to day 15 being required. Each bulk clonotype received a CD4 or CD8 identity based on whether the sequenced CD4 or CD8 repertoire contained that clonotype at higher abundance. The public sequencing data were trimmed at Q25 with fastp and processed into clonotypes with MiXCR by TCRdb, which kept only in-frame beta chains. Every CDR3 protein is listed once, alongside the most common genes and DNA of its rows. The V and J calls were not made by the authors but by TCRdb's processing. The sample profile shows approximately 600,000 distinct CDR3 sequences; roughly 12% of them were found once. The leading ten clones occupy more than 13% of the sample.

The starting material was PBMCs, obtained on the day of the yellow fever booster vaccination. The TCR sequence derives from a man aged 30 to 45 who received the YFV17D yellow fever vaccine. Recombination linked TRBV10-3 to TRBJ2-3; no D gene can be assigned with confidence. The bases read TGTGCCACCCTAACTCCCACAGATACGCAGTATTTT. It translates as CATLTPTDTQYF.